The 5 T cell receptor beta chains presented below share a single source sample, sequenced in a study of tumor-infiltrating lymphocytes in primary liver carcinoma. TCR beta cDNA was reverse-transcribed from about 550 ng of total RNA. The reaction used a constant-region primer and ProtoScript II reverse transcriptase. For TCR beta, libraries were produced by three nested multiplex PCR rounds using slightly modified ARM-PCR. The first two PCR rounds, roughly 11 cycles each, used TRBV1-TRBV30 forward primers and a C-beta reverse primer. TCRdb processed the multiplex PCR reads anew with MiXCR; each CDR3 protein has one entry. Here the sample spans roughly 200,000 distinct CDR3 sequences, about 82% being singletons. Extraction of RNA together with DNA used 20-30 mg of unsorted bulk tissue. Specimen: tumor tissue from primary liver carcinoma. These receptor sequences come from a man aged 35 to 55 with primary liver carcinoma and hepatitis B virus infection.

Note on this clonotype: One junction end does not reproduce the germline sequence, and a read error may be involved. J is TRBJ2-3 and V is TRBV11-3; the match to TRBD2 covers 10 bases. The CDR3 length is 16 residues. Germline CDR1 is SGHNT and CDR2 is YENEEA. CDR3 residues: CASTIRLAGGTDMQYF. The CDR3 DNA follows: TGTGCCAGCACAATCCGACTAGCGGGCGGCACAGATATGCAGTATTTT.

There are a few counts of this clonotype. One junction end disagrees with the germline gene, perhaps due to a read error. The rearrangement uses TRBV4-1 and TRBJ2-1, with TRBD1 matching 7 bases. The germline V gene encodes CDR1 MGHRA and CDR2 YSYEKL. This CDR3 has 16 amino acids. The CDR3 spells CASSQEAATGYNEQIF. CDR3 nucleotide sequence: TGCGCCAGCAGTCAAGAGGCCGCGACAGGGTACAATGAGCAGATCTTC.

With regard to this clonotype: One junction end does not reproduce the germline sequence, and a read error may be involved. The chain recombines TRBV7-9 with TRBJ1-1; a possible D gene is TRBD1 (5 bases). CDR1 and CDR2 from the germline V gene are SEHNR and FQNEAQ (reference sequence). The CDR3 has 14 residues. The CDR3 loop is CASNLAGGNTETLF. The CDR3 DNA reads TGTGCCAGCAACTTAGCGGGGGGAAACACTGAAACTTTATTT.

A remark on this clonotype: A read error may account for a junction end that differs from germline. This chain connects TRBV5-1 to TRBJ2-2; the D gene is possibly TRBD2 (5 bases). The germline gives CDR1 SGHRS, CDR2 YFSETQ. CDR3 length: 15 residues. CDR3 nucleotide sequence: TGCGCCAGCATCACCAGGCAGACGAACACCGGGGAGCTGATTTTT. It encodes CASITRQTNTGELIF.

For this clonotype: An end of the junction does not agree with germline; a read error may underlie this. CDR3 residues: CASSLGGGLLSNEQSF. CDR3 sequence (DNA): TGTGCCAGCAGTTTAGGAGGGGGCCTACTCAGCAATGAGCAATCCTTC. V usage is TRBV12-3 or TRBV12-4 and J usage is TRBJ2-1; 7 bases are shared with TRBD1. The CDR3 totals 16 residues.